This T cell receptor (beta chain) stems from a study of T cells in Graves' hyperthyroidism and ophthalmopathy. It was RNA transcripts that yielded the amplified TCR beta CDR3 regions. In the first-round RT-PCR of the TCR CDR3, the HTBI primer set was used. TCRdb redid the calling of the multiplex PCR reads with MiXCR, one entry per CDR3 protein. The sample holds a few hundred thousand distinct CDR3 sequences, around 15% seen once. Points from the study as a whole: The model foresaw ophthalmopathy a median 6.5 months prior to onset. Classification by a 13 V-J model distinguished ophthalmopathy from stable hyperthyroidism.

The CDR3 extends over 15 amino acids. Germline CDR1 reads MNHNS; CDR2 reads SASEGT. After removal of 6 bases from V and 7 bases from J, the junction contained 11 bases not matched to a gene. This clonotype was seen a few times. Its cognate antigen is unknown. V usage is TRBV6-1 and J usage is TRBJ1-5; TRBD1 agrees at 8 bases. The origin of this receptor is a woman aged 45-60 years with Graves' hyperthyroidism that later progressed to Graves' ophthalmopathy. Sequenced material: blood. The CDR3 sequence is CASRPTGGRWQPQHF. In DNA form, the CDR3 reads TGTGCCAGCAGACCTACAGGGGGAAGGTGGCAGCCCCAGCATTTT.